Sequencing of this T cell receptor (beta chain) was carried out in a study of shared clonotypes between healthy human individuals. TCRdb's table, derived via immunoSEQ multiplex PCR, lists solely in-frame clones and lacks some. The table lists 450,000 to 500,000 clones, more than 75% of them singletons. CDR3 length: 13 amino acids. CDR1 is KGHSH, CDR2 LQKENI, per germline. Trimming stripped 1 base from V and 6 bases from J, with 6 bases between. Only a few counts were recorded for this clone. What was sequenced was PBMCs. The J gene is TRBJ1-4, the V gene TRBV18; D is unclear. This TCR derives from a middle-aged woman in good health. Some clones in this sample may be carry-over from other donors' samples. CDR3 loop: CASSPRGDEKLFF. CDR3 sequence (DNA): TGTGCCAGCTCACCACGAGGAGATGAAAAACTGTTTTTT.